This TCR beta chain was profiled in a study of spatial heterogeneity in lung cancer (dated by TCRdb to between 2017 and 2020). For context, the study as a whole: More beta-chain than alpha-chain transcripts were consistently detected, likely reflecting higher beta-chain transcript abundance. A strong correlation was found between TCR transcript counts in tumor regions and a T cell transcriptional module score from matched bulk RNA-seq. In the raw uncorrected reads, each unique combination of TCR and UMI appeared on average more than ten times. TCR alpha and beta repertoires were quantitatively compared across multiple tumor regions, matched nontumor lung and blood in non-small cell lung cancer. TCR repertoire features were related to nonsynonymous mutation counts determined by whole-exome sequencing of tumor tissue. At surgery, both alpha and beta chains were TCR-sequenced in 200 to 250 tumor regions, about 64 matched nontumor lung samples and a few dozen PBMC samples.

This specimen's time point label, per the study, means: sample taken at primary tumor resection. Donors were approximately 72 patients with early-stage, untreated non-small cell lung cancer from the lung TRACERx cohort. For TCR sequencing, whole RNA was extracted from tumor and nontumor lung tissue, or from cryopreserved PBMC samples, and no cell sorting was done. Only patients for whom sufficient RNA was available from at least two tumor regions were selected for TCR sequencing. Tumor and adjacent nontumor lung specimens were reviewed by a lung pathologist before selection. The CDR3 goes from the cysteine to the phenylalanine over 13 residues. Of all the DNA, just the CDR3 is kept, 39 bases in frame from base 1. Trimming removed 7 bases from V and 3 bases from J; the gene matches leave 3 bases unexplained. CDR1 and CDR2 are drawn from the germline V gene (reference sequence): GTSNPN, SVGIG. Details on this clonotype: It has no known antigen specificity. No base quality information exists; no much larger clone differs at one position.

Library prep was done by 5' RACE. Reads for this sample came from a NextSeq 500. The TCR library protocol attached a unique molecular identifier to each TCR cDNA molecule to allow correction of PCR and sequencing errors. The original methods were these. TCR identification, UMI-based error correction and CDR3 extraction were performed with Decombinator tools. TCRs above a frequency of 2 per 1,000, corresponding to the top 1% of the tumor frequency distribution, were defined as expanded. Expanded tumor TCRs statistically deemed absent (corrected P<0.05) from at least one tumor region were classed as regional, and all other expanded tumor TCRs were classed as ubiquitous. Rényi diversity was computed with the R vegan package after subsampling each repertoire 100 times to 5,000 TCRs. CDR3 similarity networks were built from amino acid triplet string-kernel similarity, with CDR3s being connected when pairwise similarity was above 0.82. The public reads were reprocessed in TCRdb via fastp at Q25 and MiXCR, keeping in-frame beta chains. Rows with one shared CDR3 protein collapse into an entry with the most common genes and DNA. The V and J calls and clone size are TCRdb's, not the authors'. The sample table records about 20,000 distinct CDR3 sequences; more than 15% of these occur just once. The top ten constitute about 30% of the sample.

Broad study findings and their caveats: The tumor nonsynonymous mutation count correlated with the number of expanded intratumoral alpha and beta TCRs. Counts of ubiquitous and regional expanded TCRs correlated with counts of ubiquitous and regional nonsynonymous mutations, respectively. TCR-seq coverage of tumor T cells was estimated to be only roughly 7% for alpha chains and about 13% for beta chains. Confirming at a functional level the hypothesis that regional TCRs recognize regional mutations was considered to require additional single-cell paired TCR alpha and beta sequencing.

The TCR was taken from a female donor with early-stage non-small cell lung cancer. This chain joins TRBV30 to TRBJ2-3, and 11 junction bases match TRBD2. This sample comprised lung tumor tissue, obtained at surgery. The CDR3: CASRTSGTDTQYF. The nucleotides read TGTGCCTCCCGGACTAGCGGGACAGATACGCAGTATTTT.